The clone carrying this TCR beta chain was recorded many times. The read ends 3 residues early relative to the CDR3; the germline J gene fills the gap. The method was immunoSEQ multiplex PCR; TCRdb's version includes in-frame clones alone and lacks a portion of them. Observed in the sample are around 55,000 clones, none of them singletons. The data were taken from a study of T cell clonality in common variable immunodeficiency. The germline CDR1 and CDR2 sequences are SQVTM and ANQGSEA. CDR3 length equals 15 residues. Heparinized whole blood, about 5 to 8.5 ml, came from each donor. Sequencing input: peripheral blood mononuclear cells. The V gene is TRBV29-1, the J gene TRBJ2-2; possibly TRBD1 for D (5 bases). The receptor comes from a person between 18 and 75 years old in good health. The CDR3 spells CSVEYGHSGANVLFF. The part of the CDR3 DNA that was read is TGCAGCGTTGAATACGGTCACTCTGGGGCCAACGTG.